This TCR beta chain was documented in a study of human versus mouse CDR3 diversity and MHC coevolution. Data came from immunoSEQ multiplex PCR; TCRdb stores just in-frame clones and leaves some out. This table has fewer than 80,000 clones, about nine tenths appearing once. The CDR3 length is 17 residues. V lost 0 bases, J lost 3 bases, and 7 bases stayed unmatched. Germline-derived CDR1 and CDR2 are SGHRS and YFSETQ. On this clone: Other DNA sequences in the sample encode the same CDR3.

Cells were CD45RO-negative CD62L-positive naive CD4 T cells sorted from PBMCs. The receptor was isolated from a person aged 30-69 years in good health. Sequencing was carried out using naive CD4+ T cells from blood. Stated subset: CD45RO-negative CD62L-positive naive CD4 T cells. The V call is TRBV5-1, the J call TRBJ1-3; TRBD1 matches 9 bases. The CDR3 here is CASSLVYTGGSGNTIYF. CDR3 DNA sequence: TGCGCCAGCAGCTTGGTATACACAGGGGGCAGTGGAAACACCATATATTTT. Supplemented by reference TRBV5-1 and TRBJ1-3, the full variable domain reads KAGVTQTPRYLIKTRGQQVTLSCSPISGHRSVSWYQQTPGQGLQFLFEYFSETQRNKGNFPGRFSGRQFSNSRSEMNVSTLELGDSALYLCASSLVYTGGSGNTIYFGEGSWLTVV.